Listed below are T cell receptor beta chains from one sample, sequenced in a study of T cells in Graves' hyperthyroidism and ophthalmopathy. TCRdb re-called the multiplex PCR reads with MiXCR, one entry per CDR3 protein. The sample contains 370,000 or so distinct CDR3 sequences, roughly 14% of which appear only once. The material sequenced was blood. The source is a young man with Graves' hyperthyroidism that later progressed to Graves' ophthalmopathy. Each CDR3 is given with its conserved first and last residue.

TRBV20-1,CSARGGRGGLDEQYF
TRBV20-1,CSARQGGNTEAFF
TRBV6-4,CASSASDRGEAFF
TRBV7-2,CASSLTARGAGNTIYF
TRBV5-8,CASSLGGQSTEAFF
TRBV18,CASSSLAAQETQYF
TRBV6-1,CASSHGTGLQETQYF
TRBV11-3,CASSWGGASTDTQYF
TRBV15,CATSRDRSGEQFF
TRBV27,CASSFSLAAYEQYF
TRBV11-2,CASSSTGLHEQYF
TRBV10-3,CAISQDRDDNQPQHF
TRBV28,CASSLSRATGNTIYF
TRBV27,CASSPSDGNTQYF
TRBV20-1,CSAQILPGLAGGISSASTDTQYF
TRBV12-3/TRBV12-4,CASTQGVEVQPQHF
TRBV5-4,CASSLAAMERENTEAFF
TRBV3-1,CASSLDLRPYEQYF
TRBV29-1,CSVEDQQAPYGYTF
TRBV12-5,CASGPGQGIMSQYF
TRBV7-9,CASSPPITGIKQYF
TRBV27,CASGTGGRSPLHF
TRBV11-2,CASSLGHPYEQYF
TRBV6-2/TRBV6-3,CASTYGGGGGGSYEQYF
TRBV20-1,CSAQRGVLADTQYF
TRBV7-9,CASSSPGQGYEQYF
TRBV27,CASSLYKNSNQPQHF
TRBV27,CASRGRYHQGETQYF
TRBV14,CASSPDLTGWETDTQYF
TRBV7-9,CASSLDRGVAEQYF
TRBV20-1,CSARDRYYEQYF
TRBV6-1,CASRVQGSLAGYTF
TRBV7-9,CASSPAARGNEQFF
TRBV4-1,CASSQGPWGTGVSGTEAFF
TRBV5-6,CASSAGTGTYEQYF
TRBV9,CASSVANLNEQFF
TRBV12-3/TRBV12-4,CASSFSPNTGELFF
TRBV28,CASSLGEGYLASYEQYF
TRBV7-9,CASSRTSGYYEQYF
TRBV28,CASSLSTSGGKAQYF
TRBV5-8,CASSFTGNYNSPLHF
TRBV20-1,CSASIRGVTGELFF